This entry concerns a single T cell receptor (beta chain). The target antigen is unknown. This sample was taken from a study of blood T cells in healthy people across ages. Study results and limitations: Diversity was higher, and naive CD4+ cells more numerous, in long-lived donors than in aged donors.

Trimming removed 1 base at V and 6 bases at J, with 19 bases between. The CDR3 is 16 residues long. Per germline, CDR1 MNHEY and CDR2 SVGEGT. A second PCR of roughly 7 to 11 cycles used a sample-barcoded 5' primer and a J-beta primer mix. TCRdb used MiXCR to reprocess the 5' RACE reads, holding one entry per CDR3 protein. The data show approximately 360,000 distinct CDR3 sequences, about 49% seen once. Sample: blood. The chain carries TRBV6-2 or TRBV6-3 and TRBJ2-7; tentative D call: TRBD2 (6 bases). The source is a man in his sixties in good health. CDR3: CASSYLEGGPVGEQYF. The DNA of the CDR3 is TGTGCCAGCAGTTACTTGGAGGGAGGCCCAGTCGGCGAGCAGTACTTC.